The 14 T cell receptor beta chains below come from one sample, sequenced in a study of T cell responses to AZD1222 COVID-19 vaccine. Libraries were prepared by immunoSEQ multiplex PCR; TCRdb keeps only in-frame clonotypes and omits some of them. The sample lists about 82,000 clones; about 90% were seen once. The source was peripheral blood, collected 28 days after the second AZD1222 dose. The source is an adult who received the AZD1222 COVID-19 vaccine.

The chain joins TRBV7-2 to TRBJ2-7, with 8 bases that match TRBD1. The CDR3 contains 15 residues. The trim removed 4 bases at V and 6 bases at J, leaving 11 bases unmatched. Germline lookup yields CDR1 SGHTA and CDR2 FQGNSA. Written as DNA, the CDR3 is TGTGCCAGCAGCTATAACGGCTACAGGGGGGCCGAGCAGTACTTC. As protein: CASSYNGYRGAEQYF.

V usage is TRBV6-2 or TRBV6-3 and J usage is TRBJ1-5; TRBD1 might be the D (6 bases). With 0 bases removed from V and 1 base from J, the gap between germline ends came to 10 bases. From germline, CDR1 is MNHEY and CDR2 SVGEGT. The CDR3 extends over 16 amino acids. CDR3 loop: CASSYSGALSNQPQHF. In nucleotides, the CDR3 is TGTGCCAGCAGTTACTCGGGGGCTTTAAGCAATCAGCCCCAGCATTTT.

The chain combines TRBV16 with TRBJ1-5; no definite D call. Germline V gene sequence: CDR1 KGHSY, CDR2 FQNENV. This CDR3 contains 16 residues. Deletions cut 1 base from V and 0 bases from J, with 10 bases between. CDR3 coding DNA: TGTGCCAGCAGCCAATTGGGGAGGTTTAGCAATCAGCCCCAGCATTTT. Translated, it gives CASSQLGRFSNQPQHF.

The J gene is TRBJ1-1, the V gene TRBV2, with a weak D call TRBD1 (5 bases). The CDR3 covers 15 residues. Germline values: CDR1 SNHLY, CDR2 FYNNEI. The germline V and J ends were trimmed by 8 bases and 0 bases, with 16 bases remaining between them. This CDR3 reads CASLPGQGMNTEAFF. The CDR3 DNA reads TGTGCCAGCCTCCCAGGCCAGGGCATGAACACTGAAGCTTTCTTT.

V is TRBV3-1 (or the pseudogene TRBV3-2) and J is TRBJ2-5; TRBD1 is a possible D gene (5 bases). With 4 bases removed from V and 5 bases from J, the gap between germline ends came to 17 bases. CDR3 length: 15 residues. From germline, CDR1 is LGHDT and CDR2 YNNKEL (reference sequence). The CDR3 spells CASSRRARKGETQYF. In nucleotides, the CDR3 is TGTGCCAGCAGCCGACGGGCTCGAAAGGGGGAGACCCAGTACTTC.

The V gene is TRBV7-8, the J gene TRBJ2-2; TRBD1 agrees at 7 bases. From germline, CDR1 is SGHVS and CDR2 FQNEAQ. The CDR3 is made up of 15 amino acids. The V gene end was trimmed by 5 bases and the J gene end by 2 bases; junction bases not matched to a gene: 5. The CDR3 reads CASSVRQGNTGELFF. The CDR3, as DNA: TGTGCCAGCAGCGTGCGACAGGGCAACACCGGGGAGCTGTTTTTT. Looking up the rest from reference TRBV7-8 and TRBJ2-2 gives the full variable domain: GAGVSQSPRYKVAKRGQDVALRCDPISGHVSLFWYQQALGQGPEFLTYFQNEAQLDKSGLPSDRFFAERPEGSVSTLKIQRTQQEDSAVYLCASSVRQGNTGELFFGEGSRLTVL.

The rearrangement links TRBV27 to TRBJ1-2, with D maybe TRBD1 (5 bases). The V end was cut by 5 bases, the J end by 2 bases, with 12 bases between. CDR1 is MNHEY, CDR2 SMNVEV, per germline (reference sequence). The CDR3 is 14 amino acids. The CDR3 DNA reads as TGTGCCAGCAGTCCAAGGACACCAAACTATGGCTACACCTTC. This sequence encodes CASSPRTPNYGYTF.

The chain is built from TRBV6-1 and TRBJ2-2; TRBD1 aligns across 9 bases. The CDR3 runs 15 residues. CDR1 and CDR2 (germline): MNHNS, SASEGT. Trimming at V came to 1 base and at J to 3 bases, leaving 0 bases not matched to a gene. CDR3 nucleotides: TGTGCCAGCAGTGAAGGGACAGGGGACACCGGGGAGCTGTTTTTT. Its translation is CASSEGTGDTGELFF.

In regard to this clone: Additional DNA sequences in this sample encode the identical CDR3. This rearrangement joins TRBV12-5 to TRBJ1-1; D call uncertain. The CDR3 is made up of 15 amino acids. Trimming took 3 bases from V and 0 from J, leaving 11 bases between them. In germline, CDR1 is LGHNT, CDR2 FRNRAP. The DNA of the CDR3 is TGTGCTAGTGGTTTATTCCCTGGGATGAACACTGAAGCTTTCTTT. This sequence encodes CASGLFPGMNTEAFF.

The CDR3: CASRISTEAFF. As DNA, the CDR3 is TGTGCCAGCAGAATTTCCACTGAAGCTTTCTTT. V gene TRBV2 combines with J gene TRBJ1-1; D is ambiguous. Germline CDR1 SNHLY, CDR2 FYNNEI. This CDR3 comprises 11 residues. The V end was cut by 6 bases, the J end by 4 bases, with 6 bases between.

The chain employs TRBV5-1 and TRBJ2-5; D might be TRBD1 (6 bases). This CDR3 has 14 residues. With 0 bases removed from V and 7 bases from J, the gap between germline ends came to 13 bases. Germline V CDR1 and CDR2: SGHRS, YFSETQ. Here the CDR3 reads CASSLGTEGGTQYF. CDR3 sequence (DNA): TGCGCCAGCAGCTTGGGGACAGAAGGGGGGACCCAGTACTTC.

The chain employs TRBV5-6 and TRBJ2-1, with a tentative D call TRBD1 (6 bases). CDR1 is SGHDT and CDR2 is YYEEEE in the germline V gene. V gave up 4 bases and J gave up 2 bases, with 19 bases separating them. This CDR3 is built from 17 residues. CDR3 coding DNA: TGTGCCAGCAGCGCTGTCGACAGGTCCCCGACCTACAATGAGCAGTTCTTC. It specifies CASSAVDRSPTYNEQFF.

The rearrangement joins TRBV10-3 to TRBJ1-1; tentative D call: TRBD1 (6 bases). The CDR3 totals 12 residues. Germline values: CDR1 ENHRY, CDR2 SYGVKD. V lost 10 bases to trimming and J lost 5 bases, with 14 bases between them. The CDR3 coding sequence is TGTGCCACTCACCAACAGGGAACTGAAGCTTTCTTT. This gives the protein CATHQQGTEAFF.

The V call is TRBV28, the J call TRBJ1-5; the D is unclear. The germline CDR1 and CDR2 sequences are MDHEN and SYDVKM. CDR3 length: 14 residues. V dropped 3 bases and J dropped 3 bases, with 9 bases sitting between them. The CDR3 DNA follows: TGTGCCAGCAGTTTTGGGCCGCACAATCAGCCCCAGCATTTT. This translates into CASSFGPHNQPQHF.